This T cell receptor beta chain was identified in a study of cytomegalovirus exposure and HLA in healthy donors. As for the study in general: Prior work identified around 100 million unique TCR beta sequences in some 200 million T cells. Findings and limits, study-wide: A list of approximately 150 TCR beta chains associated with cytomegalovirus was given. A few of the chains that were CMV-associated were confirmed in vitro to be specific for CMV antigens.

In germline, CDR1 is MNHEY, CDR2 SMNVEV (reference sequence). Trimming took 5 bases from V and 1 from J, leaving 14 bases between them. The CDR3 runs 15 residues. Both 60 Vbeta primers and 13 Jbeta primers went into the PCR. TCRdb's table, derived via immunoSEQ multiplex PCR, lists solely in-frame clones and lacks some. The table lists some 180,000 clones, over 80% of them singletons. This clone came up once. Its specificity is not known. The TCR sequence derives from a girl aged 5 to 17 in good health and CMV-seropositive. Sequenced: PBMCs. The gene calls are TRBV27 and TRBJ2-5, with D perhaps TRBD2 (6 bases). This CDR3 reads CASSLAGRGQETQYF. In DNA form, the CDR3 reads TGTGCCAGCAGTCTTGCGGGACGGGGCCAAGAGACCCAGTACTTC.